This T cell receptor beta chain was identified in a study of blood T cell repertoires in COVID-19. Study in general: Samples came from the United States, Italy and Spain, spanning acute and convalescent COVID-19.

This table comes from immunoSEQ multiplex PCR, and its TCRdb copy is limited to in-frame clones, with some not included. This table holds roughly 300,000 clones, approximately 85% found once. Germline loops: CDR1 SGHKS, CDR2 YYEKEE (reference sequence). V was shortened by 2 bases and J by 5 bases, with 13 bases between the two germline ends. The CDR3 extends over 15 amino acids. The receptor was isolated from a woman in her 50s with acute or convalescent COVID-19. What was sequenced was peripheral blood. The chain is built from TRBV5-5 and TRBJ1-4; D is undetermined. This CDR3 reads CASSFGVPSNEKLFF. CDR3 DNA sequence: TGTGCCAGCAGCTTCGGAGTGCCCTCCAATGAAAAACTGTTTTTT.